Listed here are 7 T cell receptor beta chains from one sample, sequenced in a study of OX40 agonist ivuxolimab in advanced cancers. Sequencing used immunoSEQ multiplex PCR; TCRdb keeps in-frame clones, though not all of them. The data hold 65,000 to 85,000 clones, with about 85% observed a single time. The sequenced sample was CD4+ or CD8+ T cells sorted from blood, obtained in a trial of the OX40 agonist ivuxolimab. These receptors were collected from an adult with an advanced solid tumor such as melanoma, head and neck, liver or kidney cancer.

The CDR3 bases are TGTGCCAGCAGCACGGGACTACCCGCGGAAGAGACCCAGTACTTC. Protein sequence: CASSTGLPAEETQYF. The chain couples TRBV9 to TRBJ2-5, with TRBD2 matching over 7 bases. Germline V gene sequence: CDR1 SGDLS, CDR2 YYNGEE. Trimming cost V 4 bases and J 3 bases; bases outside gene matches: 9. The CDR3 is 15 residues long.

V usage is TRBV25-1 and J usage is TRBJ2-1, with TRBD2 matching 11 bases. The CDR3 spans 17 residues. Germline V gene data show CDR1 as MGHDK and CDR2 as SYGVNS. Unmatched junction bases numbered 6, after V lost 5 bases and J lost 0 bases. The CDR3 bases are TGTGCCAGCAGTATGACTAGCGGGGTGAGCTCCTACAATGAGCAGTTCTTC. Amino acids: CASSMTSGVSSYNEQFF.

The V and J genes are TRBV6-5 and TRBJ2-7; 7 bases line up with TRBD1. Unmatched junction bases numbered 6, after V lost 0 bases and J lost 4 bases. The CDR3 spans 15 residues. Germline values: CDR1 MNHEY, CDR2 SVGAGI. For the CDR3, the DNA is TGTGCCAGCAGTTACTCGCCGGACAGGTCTTACGAGCAGTACTTC. Amino acids: CASSYSPDRSYEQYF.

The chain employs TRBV6-6 and TRBJ2-7; the D gene is possibly TRBD2 (7 bases). Germline CDR1 MNHNY, CDR2 SVGAGI (reference sequence). This CDR3 is 15 amino acids long. V shed 8 bases and J shed 0 bases, with 17 bases lying between them. The CDR3 sequence: CASRRGGTSSYEQYF. The CDR3 DNA is TGTGCCAGCCGGAGGGGGGGAACCAGCTCCTACGAGCAGTACTTC.

This clone was seen only a few times. This chain joins TRBV9 and TRBJ1-2; no clear D. The V gene's germline CDR1 is SGDLS and CDR2 YYNGEE. Trimming cost V 4 bases and J 6 bases, with 10 bases left between them. The CDR3 contains 12 residues. CDR3: CASSSQKDGYTF. CDR3 sequence (DNA): TGTGCCAGCAGCTCCCAAAAAGATGGCTACACCTTC.

The V gene is TRBV5-8, the J gene TRBJ1-3; 8 bases agree with TRBD1. The CDR3 loop spans 14 amino acids. V shed 5 bases and J 3 bases; nucleotides not matched to a gene: 4. Germline CDR1 reads SGHTS; CDR2 reads YDEGEE. The DNA for the CDR3 is TGTGCCAGCAGGTTGACAGGGGATGGAAACACCATATATTTT. Amino acids: CASRLTGDGNTIYF.

In this sample, this clone turned up a few times. The V call is TRBV19, the J call TRBJ1-5, with D perhaps TRBD1 (5 bases). The germline V gene encodes CDR1 LNHDA and CDR2 SQIVND (reference sequence). This CDR3 comprises 15 residues. V lost 7 bases and J 2 bases, leaving 15 bases between the germline ends. CDR3 loop: CASTLGAQGNQPQHF. As DNA, the CDR3 is TGTGCCAGTACCCTGGGAGCACAGGGCAATCAGCCCCAGCATTTT.